This passage covers 28 T cell receptor beta chains from one sample sequenced in a study of T cell repertoires in cytomegalovirus infection. MiXCR, applied by TCRdb to the reads, yields one record per CDR3 protein. The sample records nearly 650,000 distinct CDR3 sequences, more than 20% being singletons. What was sequenced was CD8+ T cells from PBMCs. These receptors originate from a human donor in good health (CMV status not recorded). Some clones in this sample may be carry-over from other donors' samples.

J is TRBJ1-2 and V is TRBV15, with 12 bases matching TRBD1. Trimming took 0 bases from V and 6 from J; bases not matched to a gene: 5. The CDR3 is 16 residues long. Germline CDR1 reads LNHNV; CDR2 reads YYDKDF (reference sequence). CDR3 residues: CATSRDLGQGADGYTF. CDR3 nucleotide sequence: TGTGCCACCAGCAGAGATCTGGGACAGGGGGCTGATGGCTACACCTTC.

In its sample, this clonotype was seen many times. The chain joins TRBV5-6 to TRBJ2-7, with 8 bases matching TRBD1. The CDR3 covers 15 residues. The germline V gene encodes CDR1 SGHDT and CDR2 YYEEEE. Trimming cost V 0 bases and J 2 bases; bases outside gene matches: 4. The DNA of the CDR3 is TGTGCCAGCAGCTTGGGGACAGGGAGACCCTACGAGCAGTACGTC. This gives the protein CASSLGTGRPYEQYV.

This clonotype was picked up a small number of times. This sequence joins TRBV28 and TRBJ2-7; no definite D call. The germline V and J ends were trimmed by 4 bases and 2 bases, with 9 bases remaining between them. Germline V lookup: CDR1 MDHEN, CDR2 SYDVKM. The CDR3 contains 13 residues. The CDR3 DNA reads TGTGCCAGCAGTTCTCCGTTAACCTACGAGCAGTACGTC. This encodes CASSSPLTYEQYV.

This clonotype was recorded a few times. J is TRBJ2-2 and V is TRBV20-1; no firm D call. The CDR3 consists of 13 residues. Germline lookup yields CDR1 DFQATT and CDR2 SNEGSKA (reference sequence). The V end lost 0 bases, the J end lost 3 bases, and 5 bases lay between the germline ends. The CDR3 spells CSARDLDTGELFF. CDR3 bases: TGCAGTGCTAGAGATCTCGACACCGGGGAGCTGTTTTTT.

This clonotype has ten or more counts. The chain uses TRBV7-9 and TRBJ1-1, with D unresolved. Between the trimmed V and J ends, which lost 1 base and 8 bases, there was a span of 8 bases. This CDR3 has 12 amino acids. The germline gives CDR1 SEHNR, CDR2 FQNEAQ (reference sequence). CDR3 nucleotides: TGTGCCAGCAGCTTAGAAACGGACGAAGCTTTCTTT. Residues: CASSLETDEAFF.

As to this clonotype: The CDR3 carries no conserved terminal phenylalanine or tryptophan, so it likely arises from a read error. J is TRBJ2-3 and V is TRBV14; D is ambiguous. The CDR3 covers 14 residues. V was trimmed by 2 bases and J by 4 bases, leaving 10 bases between them. Looked up from germline, CDR1 is SGHDN and CDR2 is FVKESK. The CDR3 nucleotides are TGTGCCAGCAGCCAATATAAGCGAGCAGATACGCAGTATTCT. It translates to CASSQYKRADTQYS.

This clonotype was counted once. The chain uses TRBV20-1 and TRBJ2-7; TRBD1 or TRBD2 may be the D gene (6 bases each). CDR3 length equals 13 residues. Deletions cut 4 bases from V and 0 bases from J, with 10 bases between. Germline V gives CDR1 DFQATT, CDR2 SNEGSKA (reference sequence). The CDR3 coding sequence is TGCAGTGCTACGGGGGCGAGCTCCTACGAGCAGTACTTC. Translation gives CSATGASSYEQYF.

V is TRBV15 and J is TRBJ2-3; D is uncertain. Germline V gene sequence: CDR1 LNHNV, CDR2 YYDKDF (reference sequence). The CDR3 contains 15 residues. The germline V and J ends were trimmed by 0 bases and 7 bases, with 14 bases remaining between them. Here the CDR3 DNA reads TGTGCCACCAGCAGAGATCTTGGAGTGGCAAATACGCAGTATTTT. Protein product: CATSRDLGVANTQYF.

In this sample, this clonotype turned up a few times. J is TRBJ2-7 and V is TRBV20-1; D may be TRBD1 (5 bases). Germline CDR1 reads DFQATT; CDR2 reads SNEGSKA (reference sequence). This CDR3 contains 13 residues. The ends were cut back, 5 bases at V and 5 bases at J, with 16 bases in the middle. CDR3 nucleotides: TGCAGTGCTCCGGGCCAGGGATGGGACGAGCAGTACTTC. It encodes CSAPGQGWDEQYF.

Regarding this clonotype: At one of its ends the junction is not consistent with the germline gene, which may arise from a read error. V gene TRBV6-2 or TRBV6-3 combines with J gene TRBJ1-5, with 10 bases aligning to TRBD1. CDR3 length: 16 amino acids. Germline V lookup: CDR1 MNHEY, CDR2 SVGEGT. The CDR3 coding sequence is TGTACCAGCAGATCCGGGACAGGGGCTTGGGATCAGCCCCAGCATTTT. It is translated as CTSRSGTGAWDQPQHF.

In its sample, this clonotype was seen a few times. The chain uses TRBV7-2 and TRBJ1-2, with D unresolved. The CDR3 is made up of 13 amino acids. CDR1 and CDR2 from the germline V gene are SGHTA and FQGNSA. Trimming removed 5 bases at V and 4 bases at J, with 11 bases between. DNA for the CDR3: TGTGCCAGCAGCCATCGTAACAGCTATGGCTACACCTTC. It encodes CASSHRNSYGYTF.

This clonotype was observed a few times. The chain has TRBV6-2 or TRBV6-3 and TRBJ2-1; D possibly corresponds to TRBD2 (5 bases). CDR3 length: 14 residues. Trimming pared 5 bases from V and 3 bases from J, leaving 11 bases between. Germline V lookup: CDR1 MNHEY, CDR2 SVGEGT. The CDR3 DNA reads TGTGCCAGCAGTACAAGTCGGGGCTACAATGAGCAGTTCTTC. Protein sequence: CASSTSRGYNEQFF.

There are many counts of this clonotype. V gene TRBV7-2 combines with J gene TRBJ2-7; the D gene is possibly TRBD1 (6 bases). Germline CDR1 and CDR2: SGHTA and FQGNSA. CDR3 size: 19 residues. V lost 0 bases, J lost 3 bases, and 24 bases lay in between. The CDR3 DNA reads TGTGCCAGCAGCTTAGCCCAGGAGAAAGGGGGAATCCTTATCTACGAGCAGTACTTC. As protein: CASSLAQEKGGILIYEQYF.

At least ten counts were recorded for this clonotype. The rearrangement uses TRBV7-9 and TRBJ2-1, with D unclear. Trimming pared 5 bases from V and 5 bases from J, leaving 19 bases between. Germline V gene sequence: CDR1 SEHNR, CDR2 FQNEAQ (reference sequence). CDR3 length: 16 amino acids. CDR3 bases: TGTGCCAGCAGCCCCCCCTTCCCCACCGACCACAATGAGCAGTTCTTC. This gives the protein CASSPPFPTDHNEQFF.

V usage is TRBV18 and J usage is TRBJ2-5; D ambiguous. V lost 0 bases, J lost 4 bases, and 18 bases lay in between. CDR1 KGHSH and CDR2 LQKENI come from the germline V gene. The CDR3 sequence is 17 residues long. The chain's CDR3 is CASSPPNWRQTLETQYF. CDR3 coding DNA: TGTGCCAGCTCACCACCTAATTGGCGCCAGACCTTAGAGACCCAGTACTTC.

V and J are TRBV20-1 and TRBJ1-5; 9 nucleotides match TRBD1. The CDR3 sequence is 14 residues long. With 6 bases clipped from V and 5 bases from J, the junction kept 8 bases outside the gene matches. Germline V CDR1 and CDR2: DFQATT, SNEGSKA (reference sequence). The CDR3 nucleotides are TGCAGTGCCAAGACAGGGGGAATAGATCAGCCCCAGCATTTT. This sequence encodes CSAKTGGIDQPQHF.

V usage is TRBV6-2 or TRBV6-3 and J usage is TRBJ2-1; 8 nucleotides match TRBD1. Germline CDR1 and CDR2: MNHEY and SVGEGT. The CDR3 extends over 15 amino acids. J was trimmed by 3 bases and V by 7 bases; bases with no gene match: 8. CDR3 nucleotides: TGTGCCAGCACCCCCGGACAGGGATACTACAATGAGCAGTTCTTC. Protein sequence: CASTPGQGYYNEQFF.

The chain employs TRBV29-1 and TRBJ1-2, with D unresolved. Germline values: CDR1 SQVTM, CDR2 ANQGSEA. The germline V and J ends were trimmed by 0 bases and 6 bases, with 5 bases remaining between them. The CDR3 has 11 amino acids. The CDR3 spells CSVEDTDGYTF. The CDR3 nucleotides read TGCAGCGTTGAAGATACCGATGGCTACACCTTC.

This clonotype came up a few times. Sequence at one end of the junction differs from germline and may be a read error. This rearrangement joins TRBV27 to TRBJ2-5, with 9 nucleotides matching TRBD2. Germline assignment: CDR1 MNHEY and CDR2 SMNVEV (reference sequence). The CDR3 is made up of 16 amino acids. CDR3 residues: CANSLRGVAGAETQYF. The DNA of the CDR3 is TGTGCCAACAGTCTAAGGGGAGTAGCGGGGGCGGAGACCCAGTACTTC.

This clonotype was picked up many times. Because it lacks the conserved phenylalanine or tryptophan at the end, this CDR3 is likely a read error. No DNA is shown, since the ends of the CDR3 on it are uncertain; the CDR3 is the one TCRdb lists. This rearrangement joins TRBV7-8 to TRBJ2-7; TRBD2, the D gene given by the table, was not confirmed from the DNA. With termini counted, the CDR3 has 12 amino acids. The germline V gene encodes CDR1 SGHVS and CDR2 FQNEAQ. This chain's CDR3 is CASSPLGLAVLS.

This clonotype was detected many times. The chain carries TRBV10-3 and TRBJ1-3, with D tentatively TRBD1 (6 bases). V shed 6 bases and J shed 0 bases, with 15 bases lying between them. Per germline, CDR1 ENHRY and CDR2 SYGVKD. The CDR3 sequence is 16 residues long. CDR3 sequence: CAIRKRQEFSGNTIYF. CDR3 in DNA: TGTGCCATCAGGAAAAGACAGGAGTTCTCTGGAAACACCATATATTTT.

The V call is TRBV6-6, the J call TRBJ2-7; D gene uncertain. This CDR3 is 14 amino acids long. Trimming cost V 5 bases and J 0 bases, with 11 bases left between them. From germline, CDR1 is MNHNY and CDR2 SVGAGI (reference sequence). The CDR3 sequence is CASSPTRSSYEQYV. CDR3 in DNA: TGTGCCAGCAGTCCTACAAGGAGCTCCTACGAGCAGTACGTC.

The chain uses TRBV6-5 and TRBJ2-5; D tentatively reads TRBD1 or TRBD2 (5 bases each). There are 16 residues in the CDR3. The germline gives CDR1 MNHEY, CDR2 SVGAGI. The CDR3 DNA reads as TGTACCACTCGGTTGAGATCCGGGGACCCCCCAGAGACCCAGTACTTC. Translating it yields CTTRLRSGDPPETQYF.

In this sample, this clonotype turned up many times. V usage is TRBV7-8 and J usage is TRBJ2-5; tentatively, D is TRBD2 (6 bases). The V gene's germline CDR1 is SGHVS and CDR2 FQNEAQ. The CDR3 length is 15 residues. V lost 5 bases and J 4 bases, leaving 17 bases between the germline ends. The CDR3 DNA follows: TGTGCCAGCAGCCTTGGACGGGGGAGGACAGAGACCCAGTACTTC. It encodes CASSLGRGRTETQYF.

The chain has TRBV10-3 and TRBJ1-2, with 9 nucleotides matching TRBD1. The CDR3 length is 18 residues. Losses at the gene ends were 7 bases for V and 1 base for J; bases not matched to a gene: 16. CDR1 and CDR2 (germline): ENHRY, SYGVKD. CDR3 protein: CAITRRDRDHSDNYGYTF. For the CDR3, the DNA is TGTGCCATCACCCGCCGGGACAGGGATCATTCAGATAACTATGGCTACACCTTC.

This clonotype was picked up a small number of times. The chain recombines TRBV27 with TRBJ2-1, with 7 bases aligning to TRBD1. Germline V gene data show CDR1 as MNHEY and CDR2 as SMNVEV (reference sequence). This CDR3 is built from 14 residues. V dropped 5 bases and J dropped 4; count of bases not matched to a gene: 5. The CDR3 region has the DNA TGTGCCAGCAGTCCCTCGGGACAGTACAATGAGCAGTTCTTC. It codes for CASSPSGQYNEQFF.

This clonotype has more than one count but fewer than ten. The V call is TRBV13, the J call TRBJ2-1; TRBD1 might be the D (8 bases). Germline V gives CDR1 PRHDT, CDR2 FYEKMQ (reference sequence). The CDR3 has 15 residues. V lost 4 bases, J lost 6 bases, and 16 bases lay in between. The CDR3: CASSSQGVAGNEQFF. The CDR3 DNA follows: TGTGCCAGCAGCTCACAGGGGGTAGCGGGCAATGAGCAGTTCTTC.

J is TRBJ2-1 and V is TRBV27; D is ambiguous. Trimming pared 0 bases from V and 4 bases from J, leaving 7 bases between. This CDR3 has 14 amino acids. Germline assignment: CDR1 MNHEY and CDR2 SMNVEV (reference sequence). This CDR3 reads CASSLSSAYNEQFF. DNA for the CDR3: TGTGCCAGCAGTTTATCGTCCGCTTACAATGAGCAGTTCTTC.